This T cell receptor (beta chain) was captured by sequencing in a study of technical replicates of blood from a few donors. V shed 3 bases and J shed 0 bases, with 12 bases lying between them. Looked up from germline, CDR1 is MNHEY and CDR2 is SVGAGI. This CDR3 region has 16 residues. This clone was detected once. Profiled with immunoSEQ multiplex PCR; TCRdb holds only in-frame clones, not every one. The sample carries fewer than 95,000 clones, around 94% recorded once. This chain links TRBV6-5 with TRBJ1-3, with a weak D call TRBD1 (5 bases). The sequence came from a human donor in good health. Sample: T cells isolated from PBMCs. This CDR3 is CASSYGGELSGNTIYF. In DNA form, the CDR3 reads TGTGCCAGCAGTTATGGAGGGGAACTCTCTGGAAACACCATATATTTT.